The rows below give T cell receptor beta chains drawn from one sample of a study of blood T cells in healthy people across ages. TCRdb reprocessed the 5' RACE reads with MiXCR, giving one entry per CDR3 protein. The sample contains 1.5 million to 2 million distinct CDR3 sequences, 28% of which appear only once. What was sequenced was blood. These receptors were obtained from a woman in her thirties in good health. Each CDR3 is given with its conserved first and last residue. The order of the fields is clone size, V gene, D gene, J gene, CDR3 protein, CDR3 DNA. D genes are given only for firm matches. Some rows mark clone size as missing; the rest say once, few, many or name a class of expanded clone.

>once|TRBV18|-|TRBJ2-7
CASSPGRRTYEQYF
TGTGCCAGCTCACCAGGGCGGCGAACCTACGAGCAGTACTTC
>-|TRBV12-3/TRBV12-4|-|TRBJ2-7
CASSLGLRVEQYF
TGTGCCAGCAGTTTAGGACTCAGGGTCGAGCAGTACTTC
>-|TRBV9|TRBD2|TRBJ2-1
CASSVRTSGGDEQFF
TGTGCCAGCAGCGTCCGGACTAGCGGGGGGGATGAGCAGTTCTTC
>-|TRBV7-9|-|TRBJ2-5
CANSGQLGGETQYF
TGTGCCAACAGCGGGCAGTTAGGAGGAGAGACCCAGTACTTC
>few|TRBV5-1|-|TRBJ2-7
CASSFSWGGQYF
TGCGCCAGCAGCTTTTCTTGGGGCGGGCAGTACTTC
>-|TRBV11-2|TRBD1|TRBJ1-3
CASSLRGTGENTIYF
TGTGCCAGCAGCCTAAGAGGGACAGGGGAAAACACCATATATTTT
>-|TRBV20-1|-|TRBJ1-1
CSAHLKGTEAFF
TGCAGTGCCCACCTCAAGGGCACTGAAGCTTTCTTT
>-|TRBV12-3/TRBV12-4|TRBD2|TRBJ2-3
CASSGNLGTSGDSTDTQYF
TGTGCCAGCAGTGGAAACCTGGGGACTAGCGGGGACAGCACAGATACGCAGTATTTT
>few|TRBV20-1|-|TRBJ1-5
CSALVSGGVSNQPQHF
TGCAGTGCTCTCGTTTCGGGGGGGGTCAGCAATCAGCCCCAGCATTTT
>-|TRBV3-1|TRBD2|TRBJ2-1
CASSLRGVAGGLNEQFF
TGTGCCAGCAGCCTACGAGGTGTAGCGGGGGGCCTAAATGAGCAGTTCTTC
>-|TRBV7-9|-|TRBJ2-3
CASSSFDPHTQYF
TGTGCCAGCAGCTCATTTGACCCCCATACGCAGTATTTT
>many|TRBV10-3|-|TRBJ2-1
CAISESAGLVHEQFF
TGTGCCATCAGTGAGTCGGCGGGGTTGGTCCATGAGCAGTTCTTC
>few|TRBV12-3/TRBV12-4|-|TRBJ2-7
CASSPLREQYF
TGTGCCAGCAGCCCCCTCCGCGAGCAGTACTTC
>-|TRBV12-3/TRBV12-4|-|TRBJ2-2
CASSWGDTGELFF
TGTGCCAGCAGTTGGGGGGACACCGGGGAGCTGTTTTTT
>many|TRBV4-1|-|TRBJ2-7
CASSQVLTGTHEQYF
TGCGCCAGCAGCCAAGTCCTTACAGGGACCCACGAGCAGTACTTC
>many|TRBV28|-|TRBJ2-7
CASLHPGRSYEQYF
TGTGCCAGCCTACACCCGGGGCGCTCCTACGAGCAGTACTTC
>-|TRBV7-3|TRBD2|TRBJ2-3
CASSSVTGGASDTQYF
TGTGCCAGCAGCTCTGTCACCGGGGGGGCATCAGATACGCAGTATTTT
>-|TRBV3-1|TRBD2|TRBJ2-1
CASSPSMGGCHEQFF
TGTGCCAGCAGCCCGTCTATGGGAGGGTGCCATGAGCAGTTCTTC
>few|TRBV7-9|-|TRBJ2-1
CASSPGTGIGSYNGQFF
TGTGCCAGCAGCCCGGGGACGGGTATAGGCTCCTACAATGGGCAGTTCTTC
>-|TRBV7-2|-|TRBJ2-3
CASSLTLNTQYF
TGTGCCAGCAGCTTGACCCTAAATACGCAGTATTTT
>few|TRBV11-2|-|TRBJ1-2
CASSFRAGIAYGYTF
TGTGCCAGCAGCTTTAGAGCGGGTATAGCCTATGGCTACACCTTC
>-|TRBV29-1|-|TRBJ2-5
CSVRSGWVETQYF
TGCAGCGTTAGGTCGGGCTGGGTTGAGACCCAGTACTTC
>few|TRBV6-6|TRBD2|TRBJ2-5
CASSYTGGVENEQYF
TGTGCCAGCAGTTACACGGGAGGAGTAGAAAATGAGCAGTACTTC
>few|TRBV2|TRBD1|TRBJ2-3
CASSESWTGVTDTQYF
TGTGCCAGCAGTGAGAGTTGGACAGGGGTCACAGATACGCAGTATTTT
>few|TRBV4-1|-|TRBJ2-7
CASSQDGGGYYEQYF
TGCGCCAGCAGCCAAGATGGGGGTGGGTACTACGAGCAGTACTTC
>-|TRBV20-1|-|TRBJ1-2
CSAIKAGMATRGYTF
TGCAGTGCTATTAAAGCCGGGATGGCTACGAGAGGCTACACCTTC
>-|TRBV29-1|-|TRBJ1-1
CSVEEVWGEDTEAFF
TGCAGCGTTGAAGAGGTATGGGGAGAGGACACTGAAGCTTTCTTT
>many|TRBV7-2|TRBD1|TRBJ2-6
CASSARTGLYSGANVLTF
TGTGCCAGCAGCGCTAGGACAGGGCTGTACTCTGGGGCCAACGTCCTGACTTTC
>few|TRBV18|-|TRBJ1-2
CASSPPGGLDGYTF
TGTGCCAGCTCACCACCGGGCGGCCTTGATGGCTACACCTTC
>-|TRBV6-5|TRBD1|TRBJ2-7
CASSQPGQGFNEQYF
TGTGCCAGCAGCCAACCGGGACAGGGCTTCAATGAGCAGTACTTC
>-|TRBV30|-|TRBJ1-1
CAWSYGSSSEAFF
TGTGCCTGGTCCTACGGCAGCAGTTCTGAAGCTTTCTTT
>many|TRBV20-1|-|TRBJ2-5
CSARRGKETQYF
TGCAGTGCTAGACGTGGGAAAGAGACCCAGTACTTC
>few|TRBV15|TRBD2|TRBJ2-7
CATSRVPPQLAVRNEQYF
TGTGCCACCAGCAGAGTACCCCCACAACTAGCGGTCCGGAACGAGCAGTACTTC
>few|TRBV10-3|TRBD1|TRBJ2-1
CATGQGGGDNEQFF
TGTGCCACAGGACAGGGGGGGGGCGACAATGAGCAGTTCTTC
>-|TRBV10-3|TRBD2|TRBJ2-1
CAISDGGEGSYNEQFF
TGTGCCATCAGTGACGGCGGGGAGGGGTCCTACAATGAGCAGTTCTTC
>few|TRBV11-2|TRBD1|TRBJ2-6
CASRRNKGAPGANVLTF
TGTGCCAGCAGGAGGAACAAGGGGGCGCCTGGGGCCAACGTCCTGACTTTC
>-|TRBV9|TRBD1|TRBJ1-1
CASSVAVRLEQGEAFF
TGTGCCAGCAGCGTAGCCGTCCGGCTTGAACAGGGGGAAGCTTTCTTT
>-|TRBV19|-|TRBJ2-7
CASSTAGLYEQYF
TGTGCCAGTAGTACCGCCGGACTCTACGAGCAGTACTTC
>-|TRBV7-2|-|TRBJ2-7
CAGSFTRASSYNEQYF
TGTGCCGGCAGCTTTACGCGGGCGAGCTCCTACAATGAGCAGTACTTC
>once|TRBV5-1|-|TRBJ1-1
CASSTGQREAFF
TGCGCCAGCAGCACTGGACAGCGTGAAGCTTTCTTT
>-|TRBV2|TRBD1|TRBJ2-1
CASSEGRDRGYNEQFF
TGTGCCAGCAGTGAAGGGAGGGACAGGGGCTACAATGAGCAGTTCTTC
>-|TRBV2|-|TRBJ2-7
CASSEIRGAGEQYF
TGTGCCAGCAGTGAGATAAGGGGGGCGGGCGAGCAGTACTTC
>-|TRBV9|-|TRBJ2-7
CASSVGGQDPYEQYF
TGTGCCAGCAGCGTGGGGGGACAAGACCCCTACGAGCAGTACTTC
>many|TRBV3-1|TRBD2|TRBJ2-4
CASSQDHPGGVRDIQYF
TGTGCCAGCAGCCAAGACCACCCTGGGGGGGTTCGTGACATTCAGTACTTC
>few|TRBV13|-|TRBJ2-5
CASSSSDGPLGETQYF
TGTGCCAGCAGCTCTTCAGACGGACCTCTAGGAGAGACCCAGTACTTC
>-|TRBV12-3/TRBV12-4|-|TRBJ2-1
CATIQSGRSYNGQFF
TGTGCCACCATCCAGTCAGGACGGTCCTACAATGGGCAGTTCTTC
>-|TRBV27|-|TRBJ1-6
CASSLTGGGYSPLHF
TGTGCCAGCAGTTTGACAGGCGGGGGATATTCACCCCTCCACTTT
>-|TRBV7-2|TRBD2|TRBJ2-7
CASSLGSSGGPYEQYF
TGTGCCAGCAGCTTAGGGTCTAGCGGAGGCCCCTACGAGCAGTACTTC
>many|TRBV12-3/TRBV12-4|TRBD1|TRBJ2-7
CASSPWTGYEQYF
TGTGCCAGCAGCCCTTGGACAGGGTACGAGCAGTACTTC
>-|TRBV18|TRBD2|TRBJ2-7
CASPPGGSYEQYF
TGTGCCAGCCCACCGGGGGGCTCCTACGAGCAGTACTTC
>-|TRBV5-1|TRBD1|TRBJ2-2
CASSYVTGDGELFF
TGCGCCAGCAGCTACGTGACAGGGGACGGGGAGCTGTTTTTT
>-|TRBV10-2|-|TRBJ1-2
CASGARLGDYGYTF
TGCGCCAGCGGGGCACGATTAGGGGACTATGGCTACACCTTC
>-|TRBV28|-|TRBJ2-2
CASTLGGRNTGELFF
TGTGCCAGCACCTTGGGGGGGCGGAACACCGGGGAGCTGTTTTTT
>-|TRBV11-2|-|TRBJ2-7
CASSLVGDTSYEQYF
TGTGCCAGCAGCTTAGTGGGGGACACCTCCTACGAGCAGTACTTC
>-|TRBV5-1|TRBD2|TRBJ2-2
CASSPQRGRGTGELFF
TGCGCCAGCAGCCCCCAAAGAGGGAGGGGCACCGGGGAGCTGTTTTTT